These 29 T cell receptor beta chains share one sample of origin, sequenced in a study of preoperative IRX-2 immunotherapy in early breast cancer. Repertoires were generated with immunoSEQ multiplex PCR, while TCRdb's copy carries only in-frame clones and drops some. The table has fewer than 25,000 clones, 80% to 90% seen once. Treatment reported: preoperative locoregional IRX-2 cytokine immunotherapy. The source material was tumor tissue, sampled after IRX-2 immunotherapy. These receptors were obtained from a human donor with breast cancer.

This clone was counted once. This rearrangement joins TRBV6-1 to TRBJ2-5; D not certain. Germline V gene data show CDR1 as MNHNS and CDR2 as SASEGT. CDR3 length equals 14 residues. Trimming took off 5 bases at V and 7 bases at J, with 17 bases between the two ends. Written as DNA, the CDR3 is TGTGCCAGCAGTTCCACGAGCGACCCCGGGACCCAGTACTTC. This codes for CASSSTSDPGTQYF.

The chain is built from TRBV13 and TRBJ1-6; D remains ambiguous. The ends were cut back, 4 bases at V and 8 bases at J, with 21 bases in the middle. This CDR3 has 17 residues. Germline V gene sequence: CDR1 PRHDT, CDR2 FYEKMQ (reference sequence). In DNA, the CDR3 is TGTGCCAGCAGCTCATCTCAAAGGACGGCCGCTGATTCACCCCTCCACTTT. Its protein product is CASSSSQRTAADSPLHF.

J is TRBJ2-5 and V is TRBV5-8; no definite D call. Germline CDR1 SGHTS, CDR2 YDEGEE. V lost 0 bases, J lost 5 bases, and 14 bases lay in between. The CDR3 sequence is 15 residues long. The CDR3 nucleotides are TGTGCCAGCAGCTTGGAATTCGGATTAGGGGAGACCCAGTACTTC. Translated, it gives CASSLEFGLGETQYF.

CDR3 amino acids: CASSLAKTGVSNQPQHF. CDR3 nucleotides: TGTGCCAGCAGCTTAGCAAAGACAGGGGTTAGCAATCAGCCCCAGCATTTT. The V and J genes are TRBV7-9 and TRBJ1-5; 8 bases map to TRBD1. The germline V gene has CDR1 SEHNR and CDR2 FQNEAQ (reference sequence). The V and J ends lost 0 bases and 0 bases, in that order; junction bases with no gene match: 4. The CDR3 loop spans 17 amino acids. Supplemented by reference TRBV7-9 and TRBJ1-5, the full variable domain reads DTGVSQNPRHKITKRGQNVTFRCDPISEHNRLYWYRQTLGQGPEFLTYFQNEAQLEKSRLLSDRFSAERPKGSFSTLEIQRTEQGDSAMYLCASSLAKTGVSNQPQHFGDGTRLSIL.

The sample holds one count of this clone. This rearrangement joins TRBV19 to TRBJ2-5; 7 positions match TRBD1. CDR3 length equals 13 residues. Trimming removed 10 bases from V and 3 bases from J; junction bases left unmatched: 8. The germline V gene encodes CDR1 LNHDA and CDR2 SQIVND (reference sequence). In nucleotides, the CDR3 is TGTGCCACCTGCCCAACAGGGGAAGAGACCCAGTACTTC. This translates into CATCPTGEETQYF.

The chain combines TRBV2 with TRBJ2-5; 7 nucleotides match TRBD1. The V and J ends lost 11 bases and 4 bases, in that order; junction bases with no gene match: 7. The CDR3 runs to 12 residues. Germline CDR1 and CDR2: SNHLY and FYNNEI. The DNA for the CDR3 is TGTGCCTCCCGAGGGGGCGGAGAGACCCAGTACTTC. As protein: CASRGGGETQYF.

The chain is built from TRBV5-1 and TRBJ2-2; 9 positions agree with TRBD2. CDR1 and CDR2 from the germline V gene are SGHRS and YFSETQ. Germline trimming cut 4 bases from V and 5 bases from J; bases unmatched to any gene: 9. CDR3 length: 16 residues. CDR3 amino acids: CASSKGLAYDTGELFF. The CDR3 region has the DNA TGCGCCAGCAGCAAGGGACTAGCATACGATACCGGGGAGCTGTTTTTT.

V usage is TRBV19 and J usage is TRBJ1-2, with D unresolved. This CDR3 has 11 amino acids. Germline CDR1 reads LNHDA; CDR2 reads SQIVND (reference sequence). V was cut by 8 bases and J by 8 bases, with 12 bases left in between. The chain's CDR3 is CASRIGRGYTF. The CDR3 bases are TGTGCCAGTCGGATCGGCCGGGGCTACACCTTC.

This clone has just one count. This chain joins TRBV6-1 and TRBJ2-2; D may be TRBD1 or TRBD2 (5 bases each). The CDR3 covers 12 residues. V gave up 6 bases and J gave up 4 bases, with 6 bases separating them. In germline, CDR1 is MNHNS, CDR2 SASEGT. The CDR3 sequence is CASRGTTGELFF. CDR3 nucleotide sequence: TGTGCCAGCAGAGGGACCACCGGGGAGCTGTTTTTT.

The CDR3 DNA reads as TGTGCCTGGAGTCCTCGTACTGGGGCCGTGAATTCACCCCTCCACTTT. This encodes CAWSPRTGAVNSPLHF. The chain links TRBV30 to TRBJ1-6; possibly TRBD1 for D (5 bases). The CDR3 runs 16 residues. Germline V lookup: CDR1 GTSNPN, CDR2 SVGIG (reference sequence). Trimming took off 2 bases at V and 7 bases at J, with 18 bases between the two ends.

The chain joins TRBV7-8 to TRBJ1-2; D unresolved. V was trimmed by 5 bases and J by 5 bases, leaving 15 bases between them. The CDR3 extends over 14 amino acids. In germline, CDR1 is SGHVS, CDR2 FQNEAQ. The CDR3 nucleotides are TGTGCCAGCAGCGCCCTGGGGTCTTGGTATGGCTACACCTTC. Amino acids: CASSALGSWYGYTF.

The sample holds a few counts of this clone. This sequence joins TRBV5-1 and TRBJ1-3; D call uncertain. CDR3 size: 15 residues. Trimming cost V 2 bases and J 0 bases, with 9 bases left between them. Germline V gives CDR1 SGHRS, CDR2 YFSETQ. DNA of the CDR3: TGCGCCAGCAGCTTCGACGCGACCTCTGGAAACACCATATATTTT. This encodes CASSFDATSGNTIYF.

This clone was counted only a few times. The chain has TRBV7-9 and TRBJ1-2; D remains unclear. The CDR3 covers 14 residues. Between the trimmed V and J ends, which lost 1 base and 4 bases, there was a span of 10 bases. Looked up from germline, CDR1 is SEHNR and CDR2 is FQNEAQ (reference sequence). CDR3 coding DNA: TGTGCCAGCAGCTTAGTGGAACAACGCTATGGCTACACCTTC. It encodes CASSLVEQRYGYTF.

This chain joins TRBV25-1 and TRBJ2-7; the match to TRBD2 covers 10 bases. Trimming at V came to 2 bases and at J to 7 bases, leaving 8 bases not matched to a gene. The CDR3 sequence is 15 residues long. Germline V gene sequence: CDR1 MGHDK, CDR2 SYGVNS. The CDR3: CASSEIRLAGEEQYF. CDR3 DNA: TGTGCCAGCAGTGAAATACGGCTAGCGGGGGAAGAGCAGTACTTC.

J is TRBJ1-3 and V is TRBV13, with D hard to call. The germline V gene has CDR1 PRHDT and CDR2 FYEKMQ (reference sequence). The length of the CDR3 is 15 residues. The V end lost 5 bases, the J end lost 1 base, and 12 bases lay between the germline ends. The CDR3 sequence is CASSPSVESGNTIYF. As DNA, the CDR3 is TGTGCCAGCAGCCCATCGGTGGAGTCTGGAAACACCATATATTTT.

This sequence joins TRBV28 and TRBJ2-7; D gene ambiguous. The germline CDR1 and CDR2 sequences are MDHEN and SYDVKM. CDR3 length: 14 amino acids. Trimming cost V 6 bases and J 6 bases, with 18 bases left between them. Written as DNA, the CDR3 is TGTGCCAGCAGATCGACCACCCCGGCGCGCGAGCAGTACTTC. Translating gives CASRSTTPAREQYF.

J is TRBJ2-3 and V is TRBV9; 7 nucleotides match TRBD2. This CDR3 region has 15 residues. With V trimmed by 0 bases and J by 4 bases, 5 bases remained unmatched. Looked up from germline, CDR1 is SGDLS and CDR2 is YYNGEE. In DNA, the CDR3 is TGTGCCAGCAGCGTAGCCGGGGGGAGGTCAGATACGCAGTATTTT. As protein: CASSVAGGRSDTQYF. The full variable domain, its missing parts supplied by reference TRBV9 and TRBJ2-3, is DSGVTQTPKHLITATGQRVTLRCSPRSGDLSVYWYQQSLDQGLQFLIQYYNGEERAKGNILERFSAQQFPDLHSELNLSSLELGDSALYFCASSVAGGRSDTQYFGPGTRLTVL.

The chain links TRBV6-6 to TRBJ2-7; 8 bases are a match to TRBD2. The CDR3 extends over 14 amino acids. In germline, CDR1 is MNHNY, CDR2 SVGAGI (reference sequence). The J segment lost 1 base and the V segment lost 6 bases, leaving 5 bases of the junction unmatched. CDR3: CASRIGLASYEQYV. Here the CDR3 DNA reads TGTGCCAGCAGGATCGGACTAGCTTCCTACGAGCAGTACGTC.

The V gene is TRBV11-2, the J gene TRBJ1-1, with D uncertain. This CDR3 contains 13 residues. V lost 5 bases to trimming and J lost 1 base, with 8 bases between them. Per germline, CDR1 SGHAT and CDR2 FQNNGV. CDR3 amino acids: CASSPVQNTEAFF. CDR3 bases: TGTGCCAGCAGCCCTGTCCAGAACACTGAAGCTTTCTTT.

This clone was recorded once. In nucleotides, the CDR3 is TGTGCCAGCAAAGGCGGTGACGGGCCTTTCTTT. Encoded protein: CASKGGDGPFF. The rearrangement links TRBV5-4 to TRBJ1-1; unclear D gene. The CDR3 extends over 11 amino acids. The germline CDR1 and CDR2 sequences are SGHNT and YYREEE (reference sequence). V was shortened by 6 bases and J by 12 bases, with 15 bases between the two germline ends. Filled out from reference TRBV5-4 and TRBJ1-1, the complete variable domain reads ETGVTQSPTHLIKTRGQQVTLRCSSQSGHNTVSWYQQALGQGPQFIFQYYREEENGRGNFPPRFSGLQFPNYSSELNVNALELDDSALYLCASKGGDGPFFGQGTRLTVV.

The V call is TRBV5-6, the J call TRBJ1-2, with 7 bases identical to TRBD1. CDR1 SGHDT and CDR2 YYEEEE come from the germline V gene. V gave up 4 bases and J gave up 4 bases; unmatched junction bases: 4. This CDR3 has 13 residues. The CDR3 nucleotides are TGTGCCAGCAGCGAGGGACAGTTCTATGGCTACACCTTC. It is translated as CASSEGQFYGYTF.

J is TRBJ1-3 and V is TRBV30, with no clear D. CDR1 is GTSNPN and CDR2 is SVGIG in the germline V gene (reference sequence). The CDR3 runs 11 residues. V dropped 3 bases and J dropped 8 bases, with 8 bases sitting between them. The CDR3 DNA reads as TGTGCCTGGAGACCAGGAGACACCATATATTTT. Translating gives CAWRPGDTIYF.

The gene calls are TRBV7-6 and TRBJ1-2; D gene unclear. Germline CDR1 SGHVS, CDR2 FNYEAQ. V dropped 5 bases and J dropped 3 bases, with 13 bases sitting between them. CDR3 length equals 14 residues. DNA for the CDR3: TGTGCCAGCAGCCCAAACGGGCAGTACTATGGCTACACCTTC. Its translation is CASSPNGQYYGYTF. The full variable domain, rest sourced from reference TRBV7-6 and TRBJ1-2, is GAGVSQSPRYKVTKRGQDVALRCDPISGHVSLYWYRQALGQGPEFLTYFNYEAQQDKSGLPNDRFSAERPEGSISTLTIQRTEQRDSAMYRCASSPNGQYYGYTFGSGTRLTVV.

The chain combines TRBV7-2 with TRBJ2-5; no clear D gene. This CDR3 spans 13 amino acids. Looked up from germline, CDR1 is SGHTA and CDR2 is FQGNSA. V was shortened by 0 bases and J by 5 bases, with 7 bases between the two germline ends. The CDR3 DNA follows: TGTGCCAGCAGCTTAGCGTTCCGCGAGACCCAGTACTTC. Its translation is CASSLAFRETQYF.

The J gene is TRBJ1-2, the V gene TRBV11-2; 7 bases are a match to TRBD1. The V and J ends lost 1 base and 0 bases, in that order; junction bases with no gene match: 2. Germline V gives CDR1 SGHAT, CDR2 FQNNGV. This CDR3 is 15 amino acids long. CDR3 in amino acids: CASSLGTGANYGYTF. CDR3 nucleotides: TGTGCCAGCAGCTTAGGGACAGGAGCTAACTATGGCTACACCTTC.

This rearrangement joins TRBV7-2 to TRBJ1-2, with no clear D. Trimming cost V 3 bases and J 4 bases, with 9 bases left between them. This CDR3 is 13 amino acids long. Germline V gene sequence: CDR1 SGHTA, CDR2 FQGNSA. The CDR3 DNA reads as TGTGCCAGCAGCTTTTCGCGGGGCTATGGCTACACCTTC. It is translated as CASSFSRGYGYTF.

The rearrangement uses TRBV5-6 and TRBJ2-1, with 8 bases lining up with TRBD2. V shed 8 bases and J 4 bases; nucleotides not matched to a gene: 14. The CDR3 has 16 amino acids. Per germline, CDR1 SGHDT and CDR2 YYEEEE. The chain's CDR3 is CASRYQPAGGYNEQFF. DNA of the CDR3: TGTGCCAGTCGATATCAGCCGGCGGGGGGATACAATGAGCAGTTCTTC.

The V call is TRBV7-9, the J call TRBJ2-3; 9 bases match TRBD2. The V gene's germline CDR1 is SEHNR and CDR2 FQNEAQ (reference sequence). Unmatched junction bases numbered 13, after V lost 7 bases and J lost 11 bases. This CDR3 is 14 amino acids long. In DNA form, the CDR3 reads TGTGCCAGCACCATCCTATCTTCACTAGCGGGGCAGTATTTT. This gives the protein CASTILSSLAGQYF. Full variable domain (outside the CDR3, taken from reference TRBV7-9 and TRBJ2-3): DTGVSQNPRHKITKRGQNVTFRCDPISEHNRLYWYRQTLGQGPEFLTYFQNEAQLEKSRLLSDRFSAERPKGSFSTLEIQRTEQGDSAMYLCASTILSSLAGQYFGPGTRLTVL.

The chain uses TRBV10-1 and TRBJ1-4; the match to TRBD1 covers 8 bases. The CDR3 sequence is 14 residues long. The germline gives CDR1 WNHNN, CDR2 SYGVQD (reference sequence). Trimming took 5 bases from V and 8 from J; bases not matched to a gene: 7. CDR3 amino acids: CASSSGQEREKLFF. CDR3 DNA: TGCGCCAGCAGTTCGGGACAGGAGAGGGAAAAACTGTTTTTT.